The source of this TCR beta chain is a study of T cells after yellow fever vaccination. Regarding the study as a whole: The CD4 and CD8 compartments had a small share of their clonotypes in common.

TCRdb itself ran the 5' RACE reads through MiXCR, one entry per CDR3 protein. The sample contains some 220,000 distinct CDR3 sequences, roughly 3.3% of which appear only once. Note on this clonotype: Its antigen remains unknown.

The CDR3 is 15 residues long. The chain is built from TRBV21-1 and TRBJ2-7; the D call in the table, TRBD1, was not verified against the DNA. TRBV21-1 is listed as a pseudogene. This TCR was sampled from a man aged 18-30 years who received the YFV17D yellow fever vaccine. Sequences were derived from CD4+ T cells sorted from PBMCs, sampled 10 days after the yellow fever booster vaccination. CDR3 in amino acids: CASSKGPGGQYEQYF. CDR3 in DNA: TGTGCCAGCAGCAAAGGTCCAGGGGGCCAGTACGAGCAGTACTTC.